The present T cell receptor beta chain was sequenced within a study of blood T cell repertoires in COVID-19. Study as a whole: T cells, B-cell-depleted T cells, or PBMCs supplied cDNA or gDNA.

Profiling relied on immunoSEQ multiplex PCR, and the TCRdb table lists in-frame clones only, not all of them. The table includes over 90,000 clones, around 90% detected once. This TCR was recovered from a woman older than 75 in a cohort sampled during active COVID-19. Source material: peripheral blood.

This CDR3 is CASSVGAGNSPLHF. CDR3 sequence (DNA): TGCGCCAGCAGCGTGGGGGCGGGAAATTCACCCCTCCACTTT. V is TRBV5-1 and J is TRBJ1-6, with D possibly TRBD1 on 6 matching bases. Trimming took off 4 bases at V and 7 bases at J, with 12 bases between the two ends. Germline lookup yields CDR1 SGHRS and CDR2 YFSETQ. The CDR3 sequence is 14 residues long. The whole variable domain, filled in from reference TRBV5-1 and TRBJ1-6, reads KAGVTQTPRYLIKTRGQQVTLSCSPISGHRSVSWYQQTPGQGLQFLFEYFSETQRNKGNFPGRFSGRQFSNSRSEMNVSTLELGDSALYLCASSVGAGNSPLHFGNGTRLTVT.